Listed here are 15 T cell receptor beta chains from one sample, sequenced in a study of blood T cell repertoires in COVID-19. Measured with immunoSEQ multiplex PCR; TCRdb has only the in-frame clones, and not every one. This table has 75,000 to 90,000 clones, more than 80% appearing once. The specimen sequenced was peripheral blood. These receptors all stem from a woman in her 70s with acute or convalescent COVID-19.

The chain has TRBV3-1 (or the pseudogene TRBV3-2) and TRBJ2-5; 8 nucleotides agree with TRBD2. Germline CDR1 LGHDT, CDR2 YNNKEL (reference sequence). This CDR3 contains 16 residues. V trimming: 0 bases; J trimming: 3 bases; junction bases outside the gene matches: 6. The CDR3 DNA sequence: TGTGCCAGCAGCCAAGAGGGGCTAGCGGGCGAAGAGACCCAGTACTTC. Translation: CASSQEGLAGEETQYF.

J is TRBJ2-5 and V is TRBV27; TRBD1 is a possible D gene (7 bases). CDR1 is MNHEY, CDR2 SMNVEV, per germline (reference sequence). The V and J ends lost 10 bases and 6 bases respectively, with 18 bases between them. The CDR3 has 13 amino acids. DNA for the CDR3: TGTGCCACCAGGGGGGCGGGTACCAAGACCCAGTACTTC. Translated: CATRGAGTKTQYF.

The J gene is TRBJ1-2, the V gene TRBV5-1; possibly TRBD1 for D (6 bases). Germline-derived CDR1 and CDR2 are SGHRS and YFSETQ. The CDR3 is 14 residues long. V lost 0 bases and J 8 bases, leaving 14 bases between the germline ends. This CDR3 reads CASSLAEGVGGYTF. Here the CDR3 DNA reads TGCGCCAGCAGCTTGGCCGAGGGGGTGGGCGGCTACACCTTC.

The chain recombines TRBV4-1 with TRBJ1-1; tentative D call: TRBD1 (5 bases). Trimming took 0 bases from V and 1 from J, leaving 9 bases between them. Germline values: CDR1 MGHRA, CDR2 YSYEKL. The CDR3 loop spans 15 amino acids. The CDR3 nucleotides read TGCGCCAGCAGCCAAGACAGGGTCGAGAACACTGAAGCTTTCTTT. Translation gives CASSQDRVENTEAFF.

V is TRBV11-3 and J is TRBJ2-5; 9 bases map to TRBD1. V was pared by 1 base and J by 2 bases, with 2 bases of the junction left unmatched. Germline V gene sequence: CDR1 SGHNT, CDR2 YENEEA. The CDR3 is made up of 15 amino acids. In DNA form, the CDR3 reads TGTGCCAGCAGCTTAGGACAGGGGGGTCAAGAGACCCAGTACTTC. This translates into CASSLGQGGQETQYF.

This chain uses TRBV19 with TRBJ1-1; TRBD1 matches at 11 bases. This CDR3 comprises 17 residues. Trimming removed 4 bases from V and 4 bases from J; junction bases left unmatched: 11. Germline V CDR1 and CDR2: LNHDA, SQIVND (reference sequence). The chain's CDR3 is CASSTGQGANMGTEAFF. The DNA of the CDR3 is TGTGCCAGTAGTACCGGACAGGGGGCTAATATGGGCACTGAAGCTTTCTTT.

The chain joins TRBV11-3 to TRBJ2-5, with TRBD2 matching over 11 bases. Unmatched junction bases numbered 9, after V lost 2 bases and J lost 4 bases. The CDR3 runs 17 residues. CDR1 and CDR2 (germline): SGHNT, YENEEA. The CDR3, as DNA: TGTGCCAGCAGCTTAATGGCTAGCGGGGGGATGTCAGAGACCCAGTACTTC. Translation gives CASSLMASGGMSETQYF.

The chain recombines TRBV6-5 with TRBJ1-6, with D possibly TRBD1 on 6 matching bases. Germline CDR1 is MNHEY and CDR2 is SVGAGI. The CDR3 is 13 residues long. The V gene lost 6 bases and the J gene lost 10 bases, with 13 bases spanning the gap. The CDR3, as DNA: TGTGCCAGCAGCTTAACAGGGCGCTCACCCCTCCACTTT. It translates to CASSLTGRSPLHF.

This clone has a handful of counts. Other DNA sequences within the sample encode an identical CDR3. The J gene is TRBJ1-2, the V gene TRBV18; D ambiguous. Germline V lookup: CDR1 KGHSH, CDR2 LQKENI. Trimming removed 3 bases from V and 4 bases from J, with 9 bases in between. The CDR3 loop spans 13 amino acids. The CDR3 DNA sequence: TGTGCCAGCTCACCCGGGGAGGGCTATGGCTACACCTTC. Translating gives CASSPGEGYGYTF.

This chain links TRBV5-1 with TRBJ2-7; D gene ambiguous. V was shortened by 3 bases and J by 4 bases, with 8 bases between the two germline ends. The CDR3 has 12 residues. The germline V gene encodes CDR1 SGHRS and CDR2 YFSETQ. CDR3 nucleotide sequence: TGCGCCAGCAGCTCGAAGAGTTACGAGCAGTACTTC. Amino acids: CASSSKSYEQYF.

The genes are TRBV6-5 and TRBJ1-4; no clear D. V lost 6 bases to trimming and J lost 9 bases, with 20 bases between them. Germline CDR1 reads MNHEY; CDR2 reads SVGAGI. The CDR3 consists of 15 residues. The CDR3 nucleotides are TGTGCCAGCAGCCCCGGAGGGCCCAATGAGAAAAAACTGTTTTTT. Translating it yields CASSPGGPNEKKLFF.

The rearrangement links TRBV6-5 to TRBJ2-5; D gene ambiguous. Germline lookup yields CDR1 MNHEY and CDR2 SVGAGI. Trimming took off 4 bases at V and 5 bases at J, with 5 bases between the two ends. This CDR3 spans 11 amino acids. CDR3 sequence reads: CASSSRETQYF. The CDR3 bases are TGTGCCAGCAGTTCCAGGGAGACCCAGTACTTC.

The CDR3: CASSIQGDNYGYTF. CDR3 nucleotide sequence: TGCGCCAGCAGCATACAGGGAGATAACTATGGCTACACCTTC. The V and J genes are TRBV5-1 and TRBJ1-2; the D gene is possibly TRBD1 (6 bases). The germline gives CDR1 SGHRS, CDR2 YFSETQ. The CDR3 has 14 residues. V shed 4 bases and J shed 1 base, with 11 bases lying between them.

CDR3 bases: TGTGCCAGCAGCTTAGCGACTAGCGGGGGCCCAGATACGCAGTATTTT. It encodes CASSLATSGGPDTQYF. The chain has TRBV11-3 and TRBJ2-3, with 12 bases lining up with TRBD2. The CDR3 has 16 amino acids. V gave up 1 base and J gave up 4 bases; unmatched junction bases: 3. The germline V gene has CDR1 SGHNT and CDR2 YENEEA.

This chain connects TRBV7-8 to TRBJ2-7; TRBD2 agrees at 8 bases. V shed 4 bases, J shed 2 bases, and the junction held 16 bases outside the gene matches. The CDR3 length is 18 residues. The germline CDR1 and CDR2 sequences are SGHVS and FQNEAQ. CDR3 sequence: CASSSGPRAGALTYEQYF. The CDR3 bases are TGTGCCAGCAGCTCCGGCCCCCGAGCGGGGGCCCTTACCTACGAGCAGTACTTC. The full variable domain, its missing parts supplied by reference TRBV7-8 and TRBJ2-7, is GAGVSQSPRYKVAKRGQDVALRCDPISGHVSLFWYQQALGQGPEFLTYFQNEAQLDKSGLPSDRFFAERPEGSVSTLKIQRTQQEDSAVYLCASSSGPRAGALTYEQYFGPGTRLTVT.